One T cell receptor beta chain is described in this entry. This sample is drawn from a study of identical twins. This CDR3 spans 16 amino acids. Trimming stripped 5 bases from V and 0 bases from J, with 14 bases between. Germline values: CDR1 MDHEN, CDR2 SYDVKM. TCRdb analysed the 5' RACE reads with MiXCR anew, one entry per CDR3 protein. The profile shows around 570,000 distinct CDR3 sequences, around a tenth of them singletons. These data are also associated with another study on yellow fever vaccine responses in identical twins.

The specimen was PBMCs. The origin of this receptor is a woman aged 18-29 years in good health. This chain joins TRBV28 and TRBJ2-1; possible D gene TRBD2, 6 bases. The CDR3 DNA reads TGTGCCAGCAGTCCAATAGCGGTAAGCTCCTACAATGAGCAGTTCTTC. Protein: CASSPIAVSSYNEQFF.